What follows are 10 T cell receptor beta chains derived from one specimen sequenced in a study of beta chain features in type 1 diabetes. Study-wide points: The study found moderately but significantly shorter TCRB CDR3s in all four CD4+ subsets of Type 1 diabetes patients.

The isolated RNA, all of it, was reverse transcribed, so expressed TCRB transcripts were what got sequenced. Profiling relied on immunoSEQ multiplex PCR, and the TCRdb table lists in-frame clones only, not all of them. Here the sample spans roughly 260,000 clones, over 20% being singletons. Their antigens are not known. Material for sequencing was naive CD4+ T cells from blood. These TCRs come from a woman in her thirties or forties with type 1 diabetes.

The V call is TRBV28, the J call TRBJ2-2; 8 nucleotides agree with TRBD1. The V segment lost 2 bases and the J segment 5 bases; nucleotides outside the gene matches: 7. Germline-derived CDR1 and CDR2 are MDHEN and SYDVKM. The CDR3 has 16 residues. CDR3 protein: CASSLGGQEGTGELFF. DNA for the CDR3: TGTGCCAGCAGTTTAGGGGGACAGGAGGGAACCGGGGAGCTGTTTTTT.

Turning to this clone: Other DNA sequences in the same sample also yield this CDR3. The V and J genes are TRBV18 and TRBJ1-2; 7 positions agree with TRBD1. J lost 8 bases, V lost 3 bases, and 6 bases had no gene match. The CDR3 is 13 amino acids. Germline assignment: CDR1 KGHSH and CDR2 LQKENI. The DNA of the CDR3 is TGTGCCAGCTCACCGAGACAGGGCGACGGCTACACCTTC. Translating it yields CASSPRQGDGYTF.

The chain carries TRBV28 and TRBJ2-7; 7 bases fit TRBD2. This CDR3 comprises 15 residues. Germline CDR1 is MDHEN and CDR2 is SYDVKM. The V and J ends lost 4 bases and 0 bases, in that order; junction bases with no gene match: 6. In nucleotides, the CDR3 is TGTGCCAGCAGTTCATCGCGGGAGCCCTCCTACGAGCAGTACTTC. It codes for CASSSSREPSYEQYF.

This chain's CDR3 is CASSPQRGQETQYF. As DNA, the CDR3 is TGTGCCAGCAGCCCACAGCGGGGGCAAGAGACCCAGTACTTC. V is TRBV7-2 and J is TRBJ2-5; TRBD2 aligns across 8 bases. Germline CDR1 and CDR2: SGHTA and FQGNSA. Losses at the gene ends were 5 bases for V and 2 bases for J; bases not matched to a gene: 4. The CDR3 extends over 14 amino acids.

There are a few counts of this clone. The genes are TRBV28 and TRBJ1-2; 9 nucleotides agree with TRBD1. The CDR3 is made up of 14 amino acids. CDR1 is MDHEN, CDR2 SYDVKM, per germline. The V segment lost 6 bases and the J segment 8 bases; nucleotides outside the gene matches: 10. CDR3 in amino acids: CASSSGQGYGGYTF. DNA for the CDR3: TGTGCCAGCAGCTCGGGACAGGGATATGGGGGCTACACCTTC.

In its sample, this clone was seen a few times. The chain has TRBV19 and TRBJ1-1; 7 bases match TRBD1. The CDR3 is 13 amino acids. CDR1 is LNHDA and CDR2 is SQIVND in the germline V gene (reference sequence). With 5 bases clipped from V and 3 bases from J, the junction kept 3 bases outside the gene matches. The CDR3 reads CASSGTVDTEAFF. CDR3 in DNA: TGTGCCAGTAGTGGGACAGTAGACACTGAAGCTTTCTTT.

The gene calls are TRBV30 and TRBJ1-5; D not certain. CDR3 length: 13 residues. The germline V gene has CDR1 GTSNPN and CDR2 SVGIG (reference sequence). The V gene lost 0 bases and the J gene lost 4 bases, with 7 bases spanning the gap. Here the CDR3 DNA reads TGTGCCTGGAGTGTACGGGAGAATCAGCCCCAGCATTTT. Translated, it gives CAWSVRENQPQHF.

The V and J genes are TRBV30 and TRBJ2-5; possible D gene TRBD1, 5 bases. The CDR3 extends over 12 amino acids. Trimming removed 3 bases at V and 5 bases at J, with 10 bases between. Germline CDR1 GTSNPN, CDR2 SVGIG (reference sequence). The CDR3 DNA is TGTGCCTGGAGGCCATCAGGGGAGACCCAGTACTTC. Translated: CAWRPSGETQYF. Together with reference TRBV30 and TRBJ2-5, the CDR3 gives the full variable domain: SQTIHQWPATLVQPVGSPLSLECTVEGTSNPNLYWYRQAAGRGLQLLFYSVGIGQISSEVPQNLSASRPQDRQFILSSKKLLLSDSGFYLCAWRPSGETQYFGPGTRLLVL.

This clone was detected only a few times. CDR3 residues: CASPPSGRLSYNEQFF. In DNA form, the CDR3 reads TGTGCCAGTCCTCCTAGCGGGAGGCTCTCCTACAATGAGCAGTTCTTC. This rearrangement joins TRBV28 to TRBJ2-1, with TRBD2 matching over 11 bases. The junction had 7 bases not matched to a gene; V was cut back by 9 bases and J by 0 bases. CDR1 and CDR2 (germline): MDHEN, SYDVKM. This CDR3 is built from 16 residues. Full variable domain (outside the CDR3, taken from reference TRBV28 and TRBJ2-1): DVKVTQSSRYLVKRTGEKVFLECVQDMDHENMFWYRQDPGLGLRLIYFSYDVKMKEKGDIPEGYSVSREKKERFSLILESASTNQTSMYLCASPPSGRLSYNEQFFGPGTRLTVL.

The chain employs TRBV30 and TRBJ1-5; possibly TRBD1 for D (5 bases). The CDR3 sequence is 16 residues long. Germline-derived CDR1 and CDR2 are GTSNPN and SVGIG (reference sequence). The germline V and J ends were trimmed by 4 bases and 6 bases, with 22 bases remaining between them. CDR3 sequence (DNA): TGTGCCTGGAATCCAACTGGAGGGGTTGGTAGTCAGCCCCAGCATTTT. Its protein product is CAWNPTGGVGSQPQHF.